This TCR beta chain was captured in a study of cytomegalovirus exposure and HLA in healthy donors. Study-wide background: The Caucasian-associated ancestry cluster contained approximately 81% of the approximately 430 genotyped donors. Whole-study findings and limits: In an earlier analysis, productive rearrangement rates for most beta V segments clustered near 87% or 30%.

For this clone: The target antigen is unknown.

The trim removed 3 bases at V and 3 bases at J, leaving 4 bases unmatched. CDR1 SGDLS and CDR2 YYNGEE come from the germline V gene. The CDR3 consists of 14 residues. The PCR contained 60 Vbeta and 13 Jbeta primers. TCRdb's copy holds only in-frame clones and misses some; the assay was immunoSEQ multiplex PCR. The data hold around 130,000 clones, with roughly 80% observed a single time. Material for sequencing was PBMCs. The receptor's source is a woman in her thirties or forties in good health and CMV-seropositive. This chain uses TRBV9 with TRBJ1-1; 8 bases fit TRBD1. The CDR3 loop is CASSGTGYDTEAFF. CDR3 bases: TGTGCCAGCAGCGGGACAGGGTATGACACTGAAGCTTTCTTT. The full variable domain, in which reference TRBV9 and TRBJ1-1 provide the parts outside the CDR3, is DSGVTQTPKHLITATGQRVTLRCSPRSGDLSVYWYQQSLDQGLQFLIQYYNGEERAKGNILERFSAQQFPDLHSELNLSSLELGDSALYFCASSGTGYDTEAFFGQGTRLTVV.